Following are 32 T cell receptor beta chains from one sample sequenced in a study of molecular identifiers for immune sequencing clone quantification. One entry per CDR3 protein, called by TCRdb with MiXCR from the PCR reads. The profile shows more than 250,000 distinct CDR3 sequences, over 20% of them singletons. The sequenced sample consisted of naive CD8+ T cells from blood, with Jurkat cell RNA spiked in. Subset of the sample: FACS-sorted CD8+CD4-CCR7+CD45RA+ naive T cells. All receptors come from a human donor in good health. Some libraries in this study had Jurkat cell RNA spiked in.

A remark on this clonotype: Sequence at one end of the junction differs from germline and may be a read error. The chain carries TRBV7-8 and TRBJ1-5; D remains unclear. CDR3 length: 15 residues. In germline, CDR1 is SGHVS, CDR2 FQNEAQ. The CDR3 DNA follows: TGTGCCAGCGGCTTAGTCGTACAACGCAATCAGCCCCAGCATTTT. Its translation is CASGLVVQRNQPQHF.

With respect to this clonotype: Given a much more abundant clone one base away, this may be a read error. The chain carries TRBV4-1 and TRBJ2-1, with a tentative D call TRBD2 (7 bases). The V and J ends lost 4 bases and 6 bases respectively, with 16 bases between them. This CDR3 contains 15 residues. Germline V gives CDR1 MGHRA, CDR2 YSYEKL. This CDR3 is CASSRTGGGRNEQFF. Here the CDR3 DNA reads TGCGCCAGCAGCCGGACTGGCGGGGGCCGCAATGAGCAGTTCTTC.

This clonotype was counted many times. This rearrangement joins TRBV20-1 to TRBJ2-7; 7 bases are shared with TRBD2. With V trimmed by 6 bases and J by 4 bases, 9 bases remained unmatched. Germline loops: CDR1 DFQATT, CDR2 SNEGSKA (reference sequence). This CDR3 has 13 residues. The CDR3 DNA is TGCAGTGCCGCGTTAGGCGGGAGATACGAGCAGTACTTC. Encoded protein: CSAALGGRYEQYF.

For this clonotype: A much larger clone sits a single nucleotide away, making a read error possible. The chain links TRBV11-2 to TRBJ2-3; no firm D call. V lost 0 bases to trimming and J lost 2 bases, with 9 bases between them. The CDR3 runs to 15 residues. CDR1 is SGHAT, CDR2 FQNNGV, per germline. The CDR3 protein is CASSLDPDHTDTQYF. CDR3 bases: TGTGCCAGCAGCTTAGACCCAGACCACACAGATACGCAGTATTTT.

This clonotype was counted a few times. This CDR3 reads CASVDSMNTEAFF. In DNA, the CDR3 is TGTGCCAGCGTGGACAGTATGAACACTGAAGCTTTCTTT. The rearrangement uses TRBV12-3 or TRBV12-4 and TRBJ1-1, with D tentatively TRBD1 (6 bases). Trimming stripped 8 bases from V and 0 bases from J, with 10 bases between. CDR3 length: 13 residues.

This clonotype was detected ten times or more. The CDR3 DNA follows: TGCGCCAGCAGCCAAGATGGGCCGAGGCAGTACTTC. It is translated as CASSQDGPRQYF. The genes are TRBV4-1 and TRBJ2-7; D ambiguous. Trimming removed 0 bases at V and 9 bases at J, with 9 bases between. Germline V gene data show CDR1 as MGHRA and CDR2 as YSYEKL. The CDR3 has 12 residues.

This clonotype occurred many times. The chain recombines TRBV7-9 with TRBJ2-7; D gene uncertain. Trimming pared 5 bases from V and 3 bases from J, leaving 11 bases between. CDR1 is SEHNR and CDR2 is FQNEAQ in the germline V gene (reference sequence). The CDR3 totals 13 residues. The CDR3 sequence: CASSPVTGYEQYF. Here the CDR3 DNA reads TGTGCCAGCAGCCCGGTGACTGGCTACGAGCAGTACTTC.

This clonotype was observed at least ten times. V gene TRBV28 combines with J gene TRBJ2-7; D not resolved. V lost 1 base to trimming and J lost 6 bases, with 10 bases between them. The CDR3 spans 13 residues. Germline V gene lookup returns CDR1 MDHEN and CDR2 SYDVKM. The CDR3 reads CASSLYRGREQYF. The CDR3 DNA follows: TGTGCCAGCAGTTTATACAGAGGACGCGAGCAGTACTTC. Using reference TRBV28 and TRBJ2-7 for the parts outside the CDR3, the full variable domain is DVKVTQSSRYLVKRTGEKVFLECVQDMDHENMFWYRQDPGLGLRLIYFSYDVKMKEKGDIPEGYSVSREKKERFSLILESASTNQTSMYLCASSLYRGREQYFGPGTRLTVT.

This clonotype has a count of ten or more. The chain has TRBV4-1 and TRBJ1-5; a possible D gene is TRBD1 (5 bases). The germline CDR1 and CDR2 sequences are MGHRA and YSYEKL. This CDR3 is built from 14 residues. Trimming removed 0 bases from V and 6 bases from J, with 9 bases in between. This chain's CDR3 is CASSQDMGLQPQHF. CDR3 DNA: TGCGCCAGCAGCCAAGATATGGGGCTTCAGCCCCAGCATTTT.

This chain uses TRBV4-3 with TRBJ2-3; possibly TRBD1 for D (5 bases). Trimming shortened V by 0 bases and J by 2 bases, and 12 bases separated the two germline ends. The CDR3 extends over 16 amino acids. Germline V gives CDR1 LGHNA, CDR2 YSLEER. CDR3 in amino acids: CASSQDTQGTTDTQYF. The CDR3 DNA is TGCGCCAGCAGCCAAGACACGCAGGGAACCACAGATACGCAGTATTTT.

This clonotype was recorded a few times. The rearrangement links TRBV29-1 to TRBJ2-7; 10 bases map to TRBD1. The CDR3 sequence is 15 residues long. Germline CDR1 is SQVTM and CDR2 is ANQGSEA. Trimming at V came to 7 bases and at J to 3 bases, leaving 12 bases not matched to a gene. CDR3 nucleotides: TGCAGCGCCGACGGGACAGGGGAAAAGGGCTACGAGCAGTACTTC. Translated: CSADGTGEKGYEQYF.

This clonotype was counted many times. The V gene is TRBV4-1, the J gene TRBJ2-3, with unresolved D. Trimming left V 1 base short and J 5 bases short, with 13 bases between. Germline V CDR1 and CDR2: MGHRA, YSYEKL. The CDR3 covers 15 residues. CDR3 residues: CASSQVYYSQDTQYF. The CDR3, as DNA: TGCGCCAGCAGCCAAGTTTATTATTCACAAGATACGCAGTATTTT.

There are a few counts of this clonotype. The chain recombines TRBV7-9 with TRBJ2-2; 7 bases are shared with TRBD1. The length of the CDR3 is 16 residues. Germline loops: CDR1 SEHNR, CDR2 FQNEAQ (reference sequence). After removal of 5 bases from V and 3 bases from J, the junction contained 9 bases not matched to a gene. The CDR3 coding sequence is TGTGCCAGCAGCACCCGACAGGGAGCGGACACCGGGGAGCTGTTTTTT. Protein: CASSTRQGADTGELFF.

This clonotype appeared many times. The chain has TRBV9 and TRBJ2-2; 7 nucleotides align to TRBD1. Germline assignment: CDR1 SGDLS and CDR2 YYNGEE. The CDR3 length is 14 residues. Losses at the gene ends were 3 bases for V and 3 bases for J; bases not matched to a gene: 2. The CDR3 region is CASSEQGYTGELFF. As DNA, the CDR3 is TGTGCCAGCAGCGAACAGGGGTACACCGGGGAGCTGTTTTTT.

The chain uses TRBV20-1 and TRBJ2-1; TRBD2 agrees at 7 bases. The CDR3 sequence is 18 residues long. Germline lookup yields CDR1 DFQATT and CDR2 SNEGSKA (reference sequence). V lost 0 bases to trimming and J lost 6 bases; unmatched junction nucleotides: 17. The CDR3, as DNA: TGCAGTGCTAGAGACCCTTCCTTAGGGGAGGGCCGTCCCAATGAGCAGTTCTTC. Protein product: CSARDPSLGEGRPNEQFF.

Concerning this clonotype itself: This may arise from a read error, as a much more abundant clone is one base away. The CDR3 DNA sequence: TGTGCCACCAGTGATTTAGGGGAGGACAATGAGCAGTTCTTC. The encoded protein is CATSDLGEDNEQFF. V and J are TRBV24-1 and TRBJ2-1; a weak D match, TRBD2 (6 bases). CDR1 KGHDR and CDR2 SFDVKD come from the germline V gene. V gave up 1 base and J gave up 5 bases, with 8 bases separating them. CDR3 length: 14 amino acids.

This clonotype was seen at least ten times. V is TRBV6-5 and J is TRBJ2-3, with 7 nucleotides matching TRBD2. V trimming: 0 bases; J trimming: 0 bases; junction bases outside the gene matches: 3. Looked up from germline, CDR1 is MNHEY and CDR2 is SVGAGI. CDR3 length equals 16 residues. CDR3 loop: CASSYSKRESTDTQYF. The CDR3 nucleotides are TGTGCCAGCAGTTACTCAAAGCGGGAAAGCACAGATACGCAGTATTTT.

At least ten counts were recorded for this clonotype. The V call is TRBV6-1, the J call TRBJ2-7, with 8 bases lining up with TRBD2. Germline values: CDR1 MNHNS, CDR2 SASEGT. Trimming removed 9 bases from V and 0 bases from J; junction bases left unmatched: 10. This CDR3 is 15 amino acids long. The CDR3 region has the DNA TGTGCCAGGCCGAGCGGGAGCCCAGGCTCCTACGAGCAGTACTTC. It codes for CARPSGSPGSYEQYF.

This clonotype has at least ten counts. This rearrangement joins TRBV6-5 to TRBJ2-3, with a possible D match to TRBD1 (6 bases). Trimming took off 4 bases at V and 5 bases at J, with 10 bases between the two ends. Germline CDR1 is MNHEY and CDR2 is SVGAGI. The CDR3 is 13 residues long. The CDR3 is CASSSQGRDTQYF. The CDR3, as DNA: TGTGCCAGCAGTTCGCAGGGGCGAGATACGCAGTATTTT.

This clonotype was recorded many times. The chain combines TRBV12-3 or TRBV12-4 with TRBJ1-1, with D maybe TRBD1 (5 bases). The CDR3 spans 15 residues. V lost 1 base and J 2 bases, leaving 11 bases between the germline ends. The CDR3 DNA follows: TGTGCCAGCAGTTTAGTTGGGCAGGGTAACACTGAAGCTTTCTTT. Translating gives CASSLVGQGNTEAFF.

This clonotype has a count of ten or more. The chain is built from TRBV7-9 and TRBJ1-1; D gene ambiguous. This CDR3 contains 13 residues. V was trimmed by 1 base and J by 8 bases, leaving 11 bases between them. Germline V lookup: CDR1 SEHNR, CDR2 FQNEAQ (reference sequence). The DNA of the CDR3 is TGTGCCAGCAGCTTAGGTGAGGGAGGCGAAGCTTTCTTT. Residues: CASSLGEGGEAFF.

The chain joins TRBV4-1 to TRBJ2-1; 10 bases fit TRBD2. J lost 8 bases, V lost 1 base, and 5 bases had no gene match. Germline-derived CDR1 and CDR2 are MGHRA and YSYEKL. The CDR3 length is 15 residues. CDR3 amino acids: CASSQAAGGRDEQFF. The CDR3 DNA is TGCGCCAGCAGCCAAGCAGCGGGGGGGCGGGATGAGCAGTTCTTC.

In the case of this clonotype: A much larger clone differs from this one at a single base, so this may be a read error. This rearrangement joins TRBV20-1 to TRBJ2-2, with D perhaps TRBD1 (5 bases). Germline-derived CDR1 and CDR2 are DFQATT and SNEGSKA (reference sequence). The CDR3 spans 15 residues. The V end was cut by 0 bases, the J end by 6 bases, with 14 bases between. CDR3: CSARDQGSGAGELFF. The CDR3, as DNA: TGCAGTGCTAGAGATCAGGGCTCGGGCGCCGGGGAGCTGTTTTTT.

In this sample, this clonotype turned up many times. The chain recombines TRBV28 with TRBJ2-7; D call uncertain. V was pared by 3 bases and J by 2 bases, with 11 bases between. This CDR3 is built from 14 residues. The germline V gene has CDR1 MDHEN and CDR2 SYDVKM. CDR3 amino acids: CASSLRTTPYEQYF. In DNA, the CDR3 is TGTGCCAGCAGTTTGAGAACAACCCCCTACGAGCAGTACTTC.

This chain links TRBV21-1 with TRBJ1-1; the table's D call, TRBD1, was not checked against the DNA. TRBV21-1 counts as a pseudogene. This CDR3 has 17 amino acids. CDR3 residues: CASSLLRGAYTNTEAFF. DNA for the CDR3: TGTGCCAGCAGCCTACTAAGGGGGGCCTATACGAACACTGAAGCTTTCTTT.

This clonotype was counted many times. CDR3 in DNA: TGTGCCAGCAGCTTTATTTTCAGCTCCTACAATGAGCAGTTCTTC. Its protein product is CASSFIFSSYNEQFF. The genes are TRBV5-5 and TRBJ2-1, with D unclear. V lost 2 bases and J lost 0, with 9 bases in between. The CDR3 sequence is 15 residues long. Per germline, CDR1 SGHKS and CDR2 YYEKEE (reference sequence).

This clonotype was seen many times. The CDR3 DNA follows: TGTGCCAGCAGCTACGATGACAATAGCAATCAGCCCCAGCATTTT. Translation gives CASSYDDNSNQPQHF. This chain uses TRBV7-2 with TRBJ1-5, with no clear D. The V end lost 4 bases, the J end lost 0 bases, and 10 bases lay between the germline ends. Germline CDR1 and CDR2: SGHTA and FQGNSA. There are 15 residues in the CDR3.

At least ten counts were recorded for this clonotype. The CDR3 DNA is TGTGCTAGTGGCCCCAACGAATACACAGATACGCAGTATTTT. This codes for CASGPNEYTDTQYF. The chain combines TRBV12-5 with TRBJ2-3; no clear D gene. This CDR3 region has 14 residues. V shed 6 bases and J shed 2 bases, with 12 bases lying between them. CDR1 is LGHNT and CDR2 is FRNRAP in the germline V gene.

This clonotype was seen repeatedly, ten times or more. CDR3 loop: CASSLTWGREQPQHF. The CDR3 region has the DNA TGTGCCTCCTCTTTGACCTGGGGGCGCGAACAGCCCCAGCATTTT. The V call is TRBV28, the J call TRBJ1-5, with D maybe TRBD1 (6 bases). The CDR3 is made up of 15 amino acids. V lost 11 bases and J lost 7, with 24 bases in between. CDR1 and CDR2 from the germline V gene are MDHEN and SYDVKM.

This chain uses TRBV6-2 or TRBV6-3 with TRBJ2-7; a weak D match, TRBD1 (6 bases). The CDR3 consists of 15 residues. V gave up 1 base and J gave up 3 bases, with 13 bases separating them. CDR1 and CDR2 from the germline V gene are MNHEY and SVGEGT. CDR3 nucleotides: TGTGCCAGCAGTTACTTGGGGGCTCCTCGCTACGAGCAGTACTTC. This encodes CASSYLGAPRYEQYF.

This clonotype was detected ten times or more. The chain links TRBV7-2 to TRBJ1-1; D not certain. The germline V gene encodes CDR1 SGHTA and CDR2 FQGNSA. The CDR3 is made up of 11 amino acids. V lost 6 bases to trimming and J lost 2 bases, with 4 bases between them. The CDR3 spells CASRINTEAFF. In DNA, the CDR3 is TGTGCCAGCAGGATTAACACTGAAGCTTTCTTT.

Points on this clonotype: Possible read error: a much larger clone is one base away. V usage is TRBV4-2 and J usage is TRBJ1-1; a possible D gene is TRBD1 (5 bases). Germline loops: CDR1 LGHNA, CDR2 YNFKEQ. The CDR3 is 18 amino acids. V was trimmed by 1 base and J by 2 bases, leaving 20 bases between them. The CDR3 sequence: CASSQAVLTELLNTEAFF. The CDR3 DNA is TGTGCCAGCAGCCAAGCGGTATTGACAGAGCTTCTTAACACTGAAGCTTTCTTT.